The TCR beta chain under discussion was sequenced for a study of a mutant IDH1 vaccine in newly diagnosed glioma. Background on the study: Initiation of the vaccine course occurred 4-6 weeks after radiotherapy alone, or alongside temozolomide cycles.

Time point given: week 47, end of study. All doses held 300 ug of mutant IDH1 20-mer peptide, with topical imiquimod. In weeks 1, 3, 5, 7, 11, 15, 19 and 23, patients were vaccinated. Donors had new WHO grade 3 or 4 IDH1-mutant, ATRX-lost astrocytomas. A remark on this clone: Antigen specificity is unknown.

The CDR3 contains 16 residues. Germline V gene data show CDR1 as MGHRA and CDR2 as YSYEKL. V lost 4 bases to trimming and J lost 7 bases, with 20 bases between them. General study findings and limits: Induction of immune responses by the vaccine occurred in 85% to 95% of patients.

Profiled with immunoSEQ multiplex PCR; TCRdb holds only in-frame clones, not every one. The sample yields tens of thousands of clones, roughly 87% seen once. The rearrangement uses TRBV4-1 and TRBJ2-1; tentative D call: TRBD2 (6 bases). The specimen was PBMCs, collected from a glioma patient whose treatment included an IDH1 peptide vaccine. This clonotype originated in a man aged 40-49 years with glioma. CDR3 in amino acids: CASSPLLSTGVNEQFF. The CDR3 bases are TGCGCCAGCAGCCCTTTATTAAGTACGGGAGTAAATGAGCAGTTCTTC.